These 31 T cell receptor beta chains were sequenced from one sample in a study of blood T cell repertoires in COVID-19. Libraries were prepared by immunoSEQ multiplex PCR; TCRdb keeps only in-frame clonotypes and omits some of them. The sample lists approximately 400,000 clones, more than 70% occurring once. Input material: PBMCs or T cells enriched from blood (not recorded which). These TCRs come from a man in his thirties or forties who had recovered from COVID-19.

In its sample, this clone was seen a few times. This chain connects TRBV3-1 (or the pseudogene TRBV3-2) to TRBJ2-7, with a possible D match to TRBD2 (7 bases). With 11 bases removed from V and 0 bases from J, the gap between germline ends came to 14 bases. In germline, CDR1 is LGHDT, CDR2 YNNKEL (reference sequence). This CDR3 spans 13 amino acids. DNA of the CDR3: TGTGCCTCGAGGGGGGGGCCCTCCTACGAGCAGTACTTC. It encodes CASRGGPSYEQYF.

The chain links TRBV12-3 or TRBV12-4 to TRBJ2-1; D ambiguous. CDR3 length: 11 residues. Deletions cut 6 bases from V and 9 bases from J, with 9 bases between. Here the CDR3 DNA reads TGTGCCAGCAGGCGATCGGGTGAGCAGTTCTTC. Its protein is CASRRSGEQFF.

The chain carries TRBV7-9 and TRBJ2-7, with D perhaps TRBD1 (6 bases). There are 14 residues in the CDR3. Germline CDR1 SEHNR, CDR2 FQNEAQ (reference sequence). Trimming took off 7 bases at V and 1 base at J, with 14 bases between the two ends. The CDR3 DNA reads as TGTGCCAGCACCAGGGGCCGAGATTCCTACGAGCAGTACTTC. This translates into CASTRGRDSYEQYF.

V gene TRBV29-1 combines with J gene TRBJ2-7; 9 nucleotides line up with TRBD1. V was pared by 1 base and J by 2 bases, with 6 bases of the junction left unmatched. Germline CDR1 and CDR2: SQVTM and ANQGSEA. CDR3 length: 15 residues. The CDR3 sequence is CSVEGMGTGPYEQYF. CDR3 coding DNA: TGCAGCGTTGAAGGTATGGGGACAGGGCCCTACGAGCAGTACTTC.

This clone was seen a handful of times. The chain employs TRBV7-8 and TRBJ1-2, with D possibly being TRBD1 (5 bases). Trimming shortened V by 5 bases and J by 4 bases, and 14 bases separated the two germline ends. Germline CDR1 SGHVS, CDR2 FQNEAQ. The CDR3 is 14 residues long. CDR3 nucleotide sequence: TGTGCCAGCAGCCCTCGGGGGTCCGCCTATGGCTACACCTTC. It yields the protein CASSPRGSAYGYTF.

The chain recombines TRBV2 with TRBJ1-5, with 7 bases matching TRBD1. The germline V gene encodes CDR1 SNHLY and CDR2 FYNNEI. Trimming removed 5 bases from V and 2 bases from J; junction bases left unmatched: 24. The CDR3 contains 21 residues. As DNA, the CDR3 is TGTGCCAGCAGTCATTCTAATTGGGGGATGGACAGGAGGGTTGGCAATCAGCCCCAGCATTTT. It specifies CASSHSNWGMDRRVGNQPQHF. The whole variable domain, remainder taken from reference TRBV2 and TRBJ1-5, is EPEVTQTPSHQVTQMGQEVILRCVPISNHLYFYWYRQILGQKVEFLVSFYNNEISEKSEIFDDQFSVERPDGSNFTLKIRSTKLEDSAMYFCASSHSNWGMDRRVGNQPQHFGDGTRLSIL.

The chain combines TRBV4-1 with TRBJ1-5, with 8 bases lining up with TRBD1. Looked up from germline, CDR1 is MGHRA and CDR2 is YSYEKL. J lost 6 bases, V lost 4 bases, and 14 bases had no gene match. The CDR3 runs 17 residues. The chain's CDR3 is CASSPGQAKSRAQPQHF. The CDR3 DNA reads TGCGCCAGCAGCCCGGGACAGGCTAAGAGTAGGGCTCAGCCCCAGCATTTT.

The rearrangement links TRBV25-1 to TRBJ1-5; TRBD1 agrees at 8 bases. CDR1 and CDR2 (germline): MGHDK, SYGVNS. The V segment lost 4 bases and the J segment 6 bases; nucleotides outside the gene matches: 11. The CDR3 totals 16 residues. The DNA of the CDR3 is TGTGCCAGCAGTGCAGGGGGCCAGGGTTGGATTCAGCCCCAGCATTTT. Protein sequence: CASSAGGQGWIQPQHF.

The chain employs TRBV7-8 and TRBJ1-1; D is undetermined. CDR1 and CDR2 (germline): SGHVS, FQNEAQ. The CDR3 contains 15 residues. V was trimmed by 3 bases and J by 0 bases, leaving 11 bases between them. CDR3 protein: CASSFLHRLNTEAFF. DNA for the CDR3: TGTGCCAGCAGCTTCCTTCACAGACTGAACACTGAAGCTTTCTTT.

DNA of the CDR3: TGTGCCAGTAGGAAAAACCGGGAACTTAATCAGCCCCAGCATTTT. It specifies CASRKNRELNQPQHF. The rearrangement joins TRBV19 to TRBJ1-5; D not resolved. Trimming left V 6 bases short and J 4 bases short, with 16 bases between. The CDR3 runs to 15 residues. Germline V lookup: CDR1 LNHDA, CDR2 SQIVND (reference sequence).

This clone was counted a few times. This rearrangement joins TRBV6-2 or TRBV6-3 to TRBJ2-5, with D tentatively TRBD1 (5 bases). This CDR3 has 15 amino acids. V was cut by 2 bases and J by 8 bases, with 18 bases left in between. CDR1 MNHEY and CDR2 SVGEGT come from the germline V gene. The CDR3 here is CASSYALGQGITQYF. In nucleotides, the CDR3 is TGTGCCAGCAGTTACGCCCTTGGGCAGGGCATAACCCAGTACTTC.

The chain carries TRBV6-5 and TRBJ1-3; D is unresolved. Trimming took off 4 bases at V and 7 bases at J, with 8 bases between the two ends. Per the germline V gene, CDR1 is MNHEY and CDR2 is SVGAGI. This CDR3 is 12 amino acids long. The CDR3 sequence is CASSFSVNTIYF. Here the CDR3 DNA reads TGTGCCAGCAGTTTCAGTGTTAACACCATATATTTT.

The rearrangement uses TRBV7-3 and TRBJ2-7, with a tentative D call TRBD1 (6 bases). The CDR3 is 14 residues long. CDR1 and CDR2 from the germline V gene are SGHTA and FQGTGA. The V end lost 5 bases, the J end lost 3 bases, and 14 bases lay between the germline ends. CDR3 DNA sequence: TGTGCCAGCAGCCCCTGGGGGCAGGGCTACGAGCAGTACTTC. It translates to CASSPWGQGYEQYF. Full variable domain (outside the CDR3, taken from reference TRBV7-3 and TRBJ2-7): GAGVSQTPSNKVTEKGKYVELRCDPISGHTALYWYRQSLGQGPEFLIYFQGTGAADDSGLPNDRFFAVRPEGSVSTLKIQRTERGDSAVYLCASSPWGQGYEQYFGPGTRLTVT.

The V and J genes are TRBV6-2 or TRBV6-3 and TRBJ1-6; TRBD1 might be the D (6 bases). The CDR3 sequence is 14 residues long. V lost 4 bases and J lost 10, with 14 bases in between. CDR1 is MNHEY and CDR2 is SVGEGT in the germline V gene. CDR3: CASSLTGRGSPLHF. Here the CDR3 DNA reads TGTGCCAGCAGTTTAACAGGGAGAGGATCACCCCTCCACTTT.

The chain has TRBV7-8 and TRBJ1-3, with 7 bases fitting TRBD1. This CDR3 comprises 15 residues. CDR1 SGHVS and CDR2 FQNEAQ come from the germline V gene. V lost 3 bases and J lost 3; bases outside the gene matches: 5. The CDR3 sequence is CASSFTQGSGNTIYF. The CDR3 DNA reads TGTGCCAGCAGCTTTACACAGGGGAGTGGAAACACCATATATTTT.

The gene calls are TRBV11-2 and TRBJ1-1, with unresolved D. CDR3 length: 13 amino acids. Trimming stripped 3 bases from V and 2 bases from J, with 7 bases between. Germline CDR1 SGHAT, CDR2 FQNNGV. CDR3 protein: CASSFEGNTEAFF. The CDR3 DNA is TGTGCCAGCAGCTTCGAGGGAAACACTGAAGCTTTCTTT.

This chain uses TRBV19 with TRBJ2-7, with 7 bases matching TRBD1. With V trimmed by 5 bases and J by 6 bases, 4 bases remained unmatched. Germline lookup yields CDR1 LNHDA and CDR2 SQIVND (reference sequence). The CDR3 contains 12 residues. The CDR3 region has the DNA TGTGCCAGTAGTTCAACAGGGGTCGAGCAGTACTTC. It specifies CASSSTGVEQYF.

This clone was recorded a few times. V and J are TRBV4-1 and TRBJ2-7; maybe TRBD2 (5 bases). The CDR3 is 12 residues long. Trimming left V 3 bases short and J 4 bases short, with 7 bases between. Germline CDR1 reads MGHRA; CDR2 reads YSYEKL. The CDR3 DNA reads TGCGCCAGCAGCCAGGGAGAGTACGAGCAGTACTTC. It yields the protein CASSQGEYEQYF.

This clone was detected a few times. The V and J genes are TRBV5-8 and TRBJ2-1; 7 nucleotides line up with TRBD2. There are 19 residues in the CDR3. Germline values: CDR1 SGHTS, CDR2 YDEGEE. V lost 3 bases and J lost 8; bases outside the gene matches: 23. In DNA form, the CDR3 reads TGTGCCAGCAGCTCCTTAACAGGCACTTTCTTAGCGGGCGGCGATGAGCAGTTCTTC. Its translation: CASSSLTGTFLAGGDEQFF.

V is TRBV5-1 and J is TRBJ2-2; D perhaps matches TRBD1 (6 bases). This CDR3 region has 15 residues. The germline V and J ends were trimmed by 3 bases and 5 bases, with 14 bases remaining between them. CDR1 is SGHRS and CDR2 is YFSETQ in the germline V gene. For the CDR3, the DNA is TGCGCCAGCAGCTACAATCCAGGGGATACCGGGGAGCTGTTTTTT. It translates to CASSYNPGDTGELFF.

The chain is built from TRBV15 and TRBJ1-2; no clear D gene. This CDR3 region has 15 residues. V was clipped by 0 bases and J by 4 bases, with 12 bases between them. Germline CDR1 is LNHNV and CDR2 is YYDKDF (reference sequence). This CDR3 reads CATSRDLSNSYGYTF. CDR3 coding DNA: TGTGCCACCAGCAGAGATTTATCGAACAGCTATGGCTACACCTTC.

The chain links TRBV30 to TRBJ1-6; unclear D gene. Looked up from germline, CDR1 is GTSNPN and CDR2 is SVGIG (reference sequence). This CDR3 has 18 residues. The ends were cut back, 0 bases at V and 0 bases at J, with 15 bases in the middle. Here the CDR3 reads CAWSVQIGVSSYNSPLHF. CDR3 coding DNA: TGTGCCTGGAGTGTACAGATCGGGGTTAGCTCCTATAATTCACCCCTCCACTTT. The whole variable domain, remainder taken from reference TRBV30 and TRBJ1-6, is SQTIHQWPATLVQPVGSPLSLECTVEGTSNPNLYWYRQAAGRGLQLLFYSVGIGQISSEVPQNLSASRPQDRQFILSSKKLLLSDSGFYLCAWSVQIGVSSYNSPLHFGNGTRLTVT.

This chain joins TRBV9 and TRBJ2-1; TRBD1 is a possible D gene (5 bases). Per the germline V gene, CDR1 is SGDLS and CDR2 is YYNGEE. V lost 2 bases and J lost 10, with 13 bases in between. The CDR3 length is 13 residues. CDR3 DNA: TGTGCCAGCAGCGTGGGAACTCCAGGGGAGCAGTTCTTC. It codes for CASSVGTPGEQFF.

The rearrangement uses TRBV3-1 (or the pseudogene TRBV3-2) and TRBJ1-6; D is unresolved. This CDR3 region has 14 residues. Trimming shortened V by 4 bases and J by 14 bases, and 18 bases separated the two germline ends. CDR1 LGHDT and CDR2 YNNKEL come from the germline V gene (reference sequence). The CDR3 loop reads CASSPSGTGSTLHF. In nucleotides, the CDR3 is TGTGCCAGCAGCCCCTCCGGCACGGGAAGCACCCTCCACTTT.

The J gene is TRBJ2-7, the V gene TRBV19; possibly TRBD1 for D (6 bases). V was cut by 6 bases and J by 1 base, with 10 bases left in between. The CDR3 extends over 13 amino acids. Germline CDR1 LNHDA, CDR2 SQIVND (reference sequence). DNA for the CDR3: TGTGCCAGTAGAAGACAGGCGTCCTACGAGCAGTACTTC. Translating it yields CASRRQASYEQYF.

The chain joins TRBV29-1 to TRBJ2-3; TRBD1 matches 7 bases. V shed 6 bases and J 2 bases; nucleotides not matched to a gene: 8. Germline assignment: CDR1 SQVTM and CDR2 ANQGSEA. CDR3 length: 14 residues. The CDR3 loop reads CSVSGQEFTDTQYF. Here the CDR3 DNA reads TGCAGCGTCAGTGGACAGGAATTCACAGATACGCAGTATTTT.

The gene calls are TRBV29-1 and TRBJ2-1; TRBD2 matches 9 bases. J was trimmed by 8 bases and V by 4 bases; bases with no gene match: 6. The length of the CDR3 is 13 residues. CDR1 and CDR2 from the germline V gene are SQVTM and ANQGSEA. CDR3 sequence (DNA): TGCAGCGTTGTGTCTAGCGGGGCGTATGAGCAGTTCTTC. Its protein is CSVVSSGAYEQFF.

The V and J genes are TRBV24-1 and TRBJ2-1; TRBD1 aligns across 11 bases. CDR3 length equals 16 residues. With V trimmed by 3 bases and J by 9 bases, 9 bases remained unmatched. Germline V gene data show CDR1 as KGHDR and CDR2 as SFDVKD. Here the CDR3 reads CATSDGTGGALGEQFF. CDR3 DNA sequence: TGTGCCACCAGTGATGGGACAGGGGGAGCCTTGGGTGAGCAGTTCTTC.

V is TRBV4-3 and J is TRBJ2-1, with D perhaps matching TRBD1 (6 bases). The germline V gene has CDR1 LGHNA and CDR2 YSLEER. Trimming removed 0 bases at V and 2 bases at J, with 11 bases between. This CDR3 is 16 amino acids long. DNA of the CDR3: TGCGCCAGCAGCCAAGAGGCGACAGGCCCCTACAATGAGCAGTTCTTC. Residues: CASSQEATGPYNEQFF.

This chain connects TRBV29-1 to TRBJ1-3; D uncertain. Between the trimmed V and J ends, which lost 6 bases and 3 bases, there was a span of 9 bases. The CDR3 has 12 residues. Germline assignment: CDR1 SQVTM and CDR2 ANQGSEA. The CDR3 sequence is CSVDEGGNTIYF. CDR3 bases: TGCAGCGTCGACGAGGGTGGAAACACCATATATTTT.

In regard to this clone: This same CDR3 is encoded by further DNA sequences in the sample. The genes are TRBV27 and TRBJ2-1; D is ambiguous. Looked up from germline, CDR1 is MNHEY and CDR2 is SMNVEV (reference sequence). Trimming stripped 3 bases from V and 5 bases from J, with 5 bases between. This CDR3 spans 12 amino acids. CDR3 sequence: CASSFPNNEQFF. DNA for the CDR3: TGTGCCAGCAGTTTTCCTAACAATGAGCAGTTCTTC.